This T cell receptor beta chain was sequenced in a study of molecular identifiers for immune sequencing clone quantification. TCRdb reprocessed the PCR reads with MiXCR, giving one entry per CDR3 protein. The sample has around 470,000 distinct CDR3 sequences; roughly 25% are singletons. Naive CD8 T cells were FACS-sorted by CD8+CD4-CCR7+CD45RA+ markers. The germline gives CDR1 MNHEY, CDR2 SMNVEV (reference sequence). The CDR3 spans 18 residues. Trimming removed 5 bases from V and 7 bases from J; junction bases left unmatched: 17. Sequencing was performed on naive CD8+ T cells from blood, with Jurkat cell RNA spiked in. The subset is: FACS-sorted CD8+CD4-CCR7+CD45RA+ naive T cells. The sequence was obtained from a human donor in good health. Some libraries in this study had Jurkat cell RNA spiked in. The rearrangement joins TRBV27 to TRBJ1-5, with 10 bases lining up with TRBD1. CDR3 nucleotide sequence: TGTGCCAGCAGTAGAGGATCCGCGACAGGGGGCGCAGAACAGCCCCAGCATTTT. Protein: CASSRGSATGGAEQPQHF.